This T cell receptor (beta chain) was profiled in a study of blood T cell repertoires in COVID-19. Assay used: immunoSEQ multiplex PCR; TCRdb lists only in-frame clones, some missing. The table has approximately 28,000 clones, 85% to 95% seen once. V was trimmed by 5 bases and J by 3 bases, leaving 8 bases between them. The CDR3 consists of 11 residues. CDR1 DFQATT and CDR2 SNEGSKA come from the germline V gene (reference sequence). The sample was peripheral blood. The J gene is TRBJ2-7, the V gene TRBV20-1; TRBD1 is a possible D gene (6 bases). The clonotype was recovered from an older woman with COVID-19, enrolled during active disease. The CDR3 region is CSARRGYEQYF. As DNA, the CDR3 is TGCAGTGCTCGCAGGGGCTACGAGCAGTACTTC.